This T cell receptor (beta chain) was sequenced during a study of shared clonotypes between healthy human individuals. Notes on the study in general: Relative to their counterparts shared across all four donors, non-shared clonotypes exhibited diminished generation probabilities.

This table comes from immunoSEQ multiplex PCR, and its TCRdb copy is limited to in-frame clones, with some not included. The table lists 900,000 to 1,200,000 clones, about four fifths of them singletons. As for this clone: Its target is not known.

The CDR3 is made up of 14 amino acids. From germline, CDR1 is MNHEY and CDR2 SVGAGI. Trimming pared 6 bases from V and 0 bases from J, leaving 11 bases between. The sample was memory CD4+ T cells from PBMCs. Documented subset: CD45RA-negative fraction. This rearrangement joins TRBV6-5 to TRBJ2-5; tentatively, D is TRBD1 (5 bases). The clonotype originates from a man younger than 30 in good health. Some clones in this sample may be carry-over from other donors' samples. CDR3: CASRQAGNQETQYF. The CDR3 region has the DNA TGTGCCAGCAGACAAGCAGGGAACCAAGAGACCCAGTACTTC.